The sequence of this TCR beta chain was determined in a study of cytomegalovirus exposure and HLA in healthy donors. Regarding this clone: What it recognizes is unknown.

CDR1 is MNHEY and CDR2 is SMNVEV in the germline V gene (reference sequence). The CDR3 covers 14 residues. Trimming removed 5 bases from V and 5 bases from J, with 13 bases in between. Study observations and caveats: HLA alleles showed associations with 15,000 to 20,000 TCR beta sequences in a later analysis, at a 0.05 false discovery rate. It was reported that the classifier diagnosed cytomegalovirus status with high specificity and sensitivity in both the original and validation cohorts.

PCR used 60 Vbeta primers and 13 Jbeta primers. Profiled with immunoSEQ multiplex PCR; TCRdb holds only in-frame clones, not every one. The top ten clones hold under 3.5% of a sample with 130,000 to 150,000 clones, approximately 79% of them seen once. The donors (healthy individuals) were bone marrow donors. Each donor was nominally healthy when sampled (though unrecorded immune exposures were likely). The chain has TRBV27 and TRBJ2-1; D might be TRBD2 (6 bases). This receptor was taken from a woman in her thirties in good health and CMV-seronegative. Material for sequencing was PBMCs. CDR3 nucleotide sequence: TGTGCCAGCAGTCGGGCTAGCGCCAACAATGAGCAGTTCTTC. It translates to CASSRASANNEQFF.